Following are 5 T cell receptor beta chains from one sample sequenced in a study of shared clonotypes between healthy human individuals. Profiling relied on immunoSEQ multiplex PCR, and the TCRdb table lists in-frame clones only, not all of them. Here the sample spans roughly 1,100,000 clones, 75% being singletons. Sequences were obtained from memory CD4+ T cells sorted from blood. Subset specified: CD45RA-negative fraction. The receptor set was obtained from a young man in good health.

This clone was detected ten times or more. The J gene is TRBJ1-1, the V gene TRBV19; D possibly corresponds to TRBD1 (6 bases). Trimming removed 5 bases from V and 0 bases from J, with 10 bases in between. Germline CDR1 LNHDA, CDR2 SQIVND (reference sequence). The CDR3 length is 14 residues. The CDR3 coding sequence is TGTGCCAGTAGTGGGGGGCTTCTGAACACTGAAGCTTTCTTT. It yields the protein CASSGGLLNTEAFF.

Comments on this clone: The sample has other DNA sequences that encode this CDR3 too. CDR3 sequence: CASSPSGVYEQYF. In DNA, the CDR3 is TGCGCCAGCAGCCCGTCCGGGGTCTACGAGCAGTACTTC. The chain recombines TRBV5-1 with TRBJ2-7; perhaps TRBD2 as D (5 bases). The CDR3 has 13 residues. V was pared by 4 bases and J by 3 bases, with 11 bases between. Germline V lookup: CDR1 SGHRS, CDR2 YFSETQ.

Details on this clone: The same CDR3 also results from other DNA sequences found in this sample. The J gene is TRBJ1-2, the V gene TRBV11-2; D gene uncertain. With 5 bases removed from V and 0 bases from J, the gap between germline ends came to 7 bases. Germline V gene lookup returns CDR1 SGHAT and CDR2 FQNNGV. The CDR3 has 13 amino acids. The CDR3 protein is CASSLSANYGYTF. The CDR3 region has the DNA TGTGCCAGCAGCCTCAGCGCTAACTATGGCTACACCTTC.

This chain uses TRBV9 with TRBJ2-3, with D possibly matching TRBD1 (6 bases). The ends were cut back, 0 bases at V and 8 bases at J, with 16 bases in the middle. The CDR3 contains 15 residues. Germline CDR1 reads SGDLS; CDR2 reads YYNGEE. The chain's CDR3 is CASSVATGFDGTQYF. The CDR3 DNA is TGTGCCAGCAGCGTAGCTACAGGGTTTGATGGTACGCAGTATTTT.

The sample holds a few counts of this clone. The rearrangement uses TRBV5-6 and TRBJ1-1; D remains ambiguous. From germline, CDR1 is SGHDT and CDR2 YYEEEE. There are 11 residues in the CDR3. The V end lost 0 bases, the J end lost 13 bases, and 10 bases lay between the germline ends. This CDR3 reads CASSLGAGFFF. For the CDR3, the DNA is TGTGCCAGCAGCTTGGGGGCTGGGTTTTTCTTT.